The rows below give T cell receptor beta chains drawn from one sample of a study of vaccination effects on CD4 cells after COVID-19. TCRdb keeps only in-frame clones here, not all; method: immunoSEQ multiplex PCR. The data show under 55,000 clones, approximately 72% seen once. Antigens of these TCRs are unknown. The sample was CD4+ T cells from PBMCs cultured without peptide, taken after COVID-19 vaccination. The receptors were sampled from a human donor who received a COVID-19 vaccine. The CDR3 runs from the conserved cysteine through the conserved F or W. A D gene is named only where the DNA matches it firmly. Where a row states a size, it is once, few, many or the class of an expanded clone; other rows omit it.

V gene	J gene	D gene	clone size	CDR3 DNA	CDR3 protein
TRBV12-3/TRBV12-4	TRBJ1-2	-	-	TGTGCCAGCAGTACAGGGTCTGGTGGCTACACCTTC	CASSTGSGGYTF
TRBV30	TRBJ2-3	-	-	TGTGCCTGGAGTTTGAACAGGGTCGATACGCAGTATTTT	CAWSLNRVDTQYF
TRBV30	TRBJ2-2	-	-	TGTGCCGGACGCGGTGGGAGGCAGGGATTTACCGGGGAGCTGTTTTTT	CAGRGGRQGFTGELFF
TRBV2	TRBJ2-7	TRBD1	-	TGTGCCAGTCGCCCCGGGACAGGGTTTGACGAGCAGTACTTC	CASRPGTGFDEQYF
TRBV7-9	TRBJ2-7	-	-	TGTGCCAGCAGCTCCCCGGACAGAGGACATTGGTTGACGGGCGAGCAGTACTTC	CASSSPDRGHWLTGEQYF
TRBV5-8	TRBJ2-7	-	-	TGTGCCAGCAGCTTTATAATTAGCTCTTCGGTCTACGAGCAGTACTTC	CASSFIISSSVYEQYF
TRBV24-1	TRBJ1-2	-	-	TGTGCCACCAGTGGGAACTCTTTCTATGGCTACACCTTC	CATSGNSFYGYTF
TRBV6-5	TRBJ2-7	-	-	TGTGCCAGCAGTTACTCTTTCGGCTACGAGCAGTACTTC	CASSYSFGYEQYF
TRBV18	TRBJ2-1	-	few	TGTGCCAGCTCACCTAATGAAGCAGGGGACAATGAGCAGTTCTTC	CASSPNEAGDNEQFF
TRBV2	TRBJ2-2	-	-	TGTGCCAGCAGACCTAGAACGGGGTTCACCGGGGAGCTGTTTTTT	CASRPRTGFTGELFF
TRBV11-2	TRBJ1-1	-	-	TGTGCCAGCAGCTTCCGAGACGGGAACACTGAAGCTTTCTTT	CASSFRDGNTEAFF
TRBV6-5	TRBJ1-4	-	-	TGTGCCAGCAGTTGGGAGGGTTTAGTTGGTGAAAAACTGTTTTTT	CASSWEGLVGEKLFF
TRBV3-1/TRBV3-2	TRBJ2-2	-	-	TGTGCCAGCAGCCGGCAGACCGGGGAGCTGTTTTTT	CASSRQTGELFF
TRBV7-7	TRBJ1-5	TRBD1	few	TGTGCCAGCAGCTTCGACTCACGGACAGGTTACCATAACAATCAGCCCCAGCATTTT	CASSFDSRTGYHNNQPQHF
TRBV25-1	TRBJ2-1	TRBD2	-	TGTGCCAGCAGTGATATCGGGACTAGCACTGAGCAGTTCTTC	CASSDIGTSTEQFF
TRBV19	TRBJ1-1	-	-	TGTGCCAGTAGTATCCGGGGCACTGAAGCTTTCTTT	CASSIRGTEAFF
TRBV5-1	TRBJ2-3	TRBD1	once	TGCGCCAGCAGCCCCACGGGACAGCACACAGATACGCAGTATTTT	CASSPTGQHTDTQYF
TRBV11-2	TRBJ1-1	-	-	TGTGCCAGCAGCTTTCAGGGGAGTGCTAACACTGAAGCTTTCTTT	CASSFQGSANTEAFF
TRBV18	TRBJ2-1	TRBD2	-	TGTGCCAGCTCACCGCAAAGGACTAGCGGGGGGAGCTCCTACAATGAGCAGTTCTTC	CASSPQRTSGGSSYNEQFF
TRBV27	TRBJ2-5	-	-	TGTGCCAGCAGGGCCAGGGGAGAGACCCAGTACTTC	CASRARGETQYF
TRBV24-1	TRBJ1-5	-	-	TGTGCCACCAATCAGGGTGGAAGCAATCAGCCCCAGCATTTT	CATNQGGSNQPQHF
TRBV15	TRBJ2-7	TRBD2	-	TGTGCCACCAGCAGAGGGACTAGCGGGAGCTACGAGCAGTACTTC	CATSRGTSGSYEQYF
TRBV5-1	TRBJ2-2	-	-	TGCGCCAGCAGCCAGCAATACTTAACGAACACCGGGGAGCTGTTTTTT	CASSQQYLTNTGELFF
TRBV9	TRBJ2-2	-	-	TGTGCCAGCAGCGTGTCGCAGGTCTACACCGGGGAGCTGTTTTTT	CASSVSQVYTGELFF
TRBV6-5	TRBJ1-4	-	-	TGTGCCAGCAGTTACCTTAATAGGCGAAAACTGTTTTTT	CASSYLNRRKLFF
TRBV5-6	TRBJ1-2	-	-	TGTGCCAGCAGCTTACAGGGTCATGGCTACACCTTC	CASSLQGHGYTF
TRBV4-1	TRBJ2-1	-	-	TGCGCCAGCAGCCAAGAAGCGTTCCAGGGTAGTGGGAACAATGAGCAGTTCTTC	CASSQEAFQGSGNNEQFF
TRBV5-8	TRBJ2-7	-	-	TGTGCCAGCAGCCCCACGGACGAGCAGTACTTC	CASSPTDEQYF
TRBV3-1/TRBV3-2	TRBJ2-7	-	-	TGTGCCAGCAGCCAAGAGGGGGGCTCCTACGAGCAGTACTTC	CASSQEGGSYEQYF
TRBV5-1	TRBJ2-3	TRBD2	few	TGCGCCAGCCAAGATCGGGCGGGGGGCGGGTCTAATACGCAGTATTTT	CASQDRAGGGSNTQYF
TRBV27	TRBJ1-3	-	-	TGTGCCAGCAGTCCCGGGCACTCTGGAAACACCATATATTTT	CASSPGHSGNTIYF
TRBV11-2	TRBJ1-1	-	-	TGTGCCAGCAGCTTAGAACTAGGCAGGACCAAGAACACTGAAGCTTTCTTT	CASSLELGRTKNTEAFF
TRBV20-1	TRBJ2-2	TRBD1	few	TGCAGTGCTAGTAGGGCCAGGGGGCCCGGGGAGCTGTTTTTT	CSASRARGPGELFF
TRBV27	TRBJ1-5	-	-	TGTGCCCCAGACCCGGCCAATCAGCCCCAGCATTTT	CAPDPANQPQHF
TRBV6-4	TRBJ2-5	-	-	TGTGCCAGCAGTGTCAAACGGGCCCAAGAGACCCAGTACTTC	CASSVKRAQETQYF